This TCR beta chain was recorded in a study of shared clonotypes between healthy human individuals. From germline, CDR1 is LGHNA and CDR2 YNFKEQ. The CDR3 contains 15 residues. The V end was cut by 0 bases, the J end by 7 bases, with 13 bases between. Clones were read by immunoSEQ multiplex PCR, and TCRdb kept only the in-frame ones, dropping some. Among about 2 million clones, roughly 95% were seen once, and the ten largest hold around 0.13%. The clonotype comes from a man aged 18 to 30 in good health. The chain uses TRBV4-2 and TRBJ1-5; no clear D. Input material: naive CD4+ T cells sorted from blood. Indicated subset: CD45RA+ positively selected. The CDR3 reads CASSQEGVDDQPQHF. CDR3 bases: TGTGCCAGCAGCCAAGAGGGTGTCGACGACCAGCCCCAGCATTTT.